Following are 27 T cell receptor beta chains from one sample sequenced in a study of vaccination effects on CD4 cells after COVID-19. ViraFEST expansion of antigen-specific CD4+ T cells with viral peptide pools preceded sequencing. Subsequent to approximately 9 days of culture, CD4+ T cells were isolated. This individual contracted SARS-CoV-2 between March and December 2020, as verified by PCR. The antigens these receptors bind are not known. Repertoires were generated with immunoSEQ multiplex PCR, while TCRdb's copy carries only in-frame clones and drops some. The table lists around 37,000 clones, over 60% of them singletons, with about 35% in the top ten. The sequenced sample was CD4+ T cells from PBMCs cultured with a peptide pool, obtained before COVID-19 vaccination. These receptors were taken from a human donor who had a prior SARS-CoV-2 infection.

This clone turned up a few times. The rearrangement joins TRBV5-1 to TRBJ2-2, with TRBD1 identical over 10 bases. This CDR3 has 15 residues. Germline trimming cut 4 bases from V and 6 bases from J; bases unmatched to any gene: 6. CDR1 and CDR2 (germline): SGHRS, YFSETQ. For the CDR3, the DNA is TGCGCCAGCAGCATTGGGACAGGGGTTCCCGGGGAGCTGTTTTTT. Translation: CASSIGTGVPGELFF.

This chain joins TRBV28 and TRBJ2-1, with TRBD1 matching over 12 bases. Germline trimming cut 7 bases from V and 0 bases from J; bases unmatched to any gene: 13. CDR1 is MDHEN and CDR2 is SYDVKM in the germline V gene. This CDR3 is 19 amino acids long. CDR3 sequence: CASTTSVPGQGASYNEQFF. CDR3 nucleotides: TGTGCCAGCACTACCTCCGTTCCGGGACAGGGGGCCTCCTACAATGAGCAGTTCTTC.

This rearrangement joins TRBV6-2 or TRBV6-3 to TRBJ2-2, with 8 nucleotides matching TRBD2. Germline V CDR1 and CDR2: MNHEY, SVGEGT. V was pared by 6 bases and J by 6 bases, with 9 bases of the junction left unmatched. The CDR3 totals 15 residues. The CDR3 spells CASSHGGDGAGELFF. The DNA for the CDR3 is TGTGCCAGCAGCCACGGGGGGGATGGGGCCGGGGAGCTGTTTTTT.

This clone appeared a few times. This CDR3 reads CASSALTGGRIYTQYF. CDR3 nucleotides: TGTGCCAGCAGCGCCTTGACGGGGGGGCGTATTTATACGCAGTATTTT. The rearrangement joins TRBV2 to TRBJ2-3; the match to TRBD2 covers 8 bases. Germline V gene sequence: CDR1 SNHLY, CDR2 FYNNEI. V shed 6 bases, J shed 7 bases, and the junction held 15 bases outside the gene matches. The CDR3 covers 16 residues.

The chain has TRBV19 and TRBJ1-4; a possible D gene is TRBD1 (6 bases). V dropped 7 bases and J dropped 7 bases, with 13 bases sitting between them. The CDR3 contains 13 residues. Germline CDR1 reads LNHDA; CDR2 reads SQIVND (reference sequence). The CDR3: CASTGGRGEKLFF. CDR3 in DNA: TGTGCCAGTACCGGGGGCCGGGGTGAAAAACTGTTTTTT.

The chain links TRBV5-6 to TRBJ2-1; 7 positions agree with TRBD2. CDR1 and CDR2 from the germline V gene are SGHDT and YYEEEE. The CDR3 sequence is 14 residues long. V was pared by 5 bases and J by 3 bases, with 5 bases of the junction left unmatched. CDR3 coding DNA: TGTGCCAGCAGACAAGCGGGGAACTACAATGAGCAGTTCTTC. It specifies CASRQAGNYNEQFF.

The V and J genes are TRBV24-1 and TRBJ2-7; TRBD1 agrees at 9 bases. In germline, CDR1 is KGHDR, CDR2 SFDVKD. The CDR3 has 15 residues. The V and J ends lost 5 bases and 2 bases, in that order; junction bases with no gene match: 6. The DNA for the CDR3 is TGTGCCACCAGTGGTGAGGGACAGGGTACCTACGAGCAGTACTTC. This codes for CATSGEGQGTYEQYF.

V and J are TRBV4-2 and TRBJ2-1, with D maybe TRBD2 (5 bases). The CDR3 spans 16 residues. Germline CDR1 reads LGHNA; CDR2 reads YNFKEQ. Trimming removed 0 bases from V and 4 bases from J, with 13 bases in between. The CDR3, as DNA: TGTGCCAGCAGCCAAGATCGGAGGTTGTCGTACAATGAGCAGTTCTTC. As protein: CASSQDRRLSYNEQFF.

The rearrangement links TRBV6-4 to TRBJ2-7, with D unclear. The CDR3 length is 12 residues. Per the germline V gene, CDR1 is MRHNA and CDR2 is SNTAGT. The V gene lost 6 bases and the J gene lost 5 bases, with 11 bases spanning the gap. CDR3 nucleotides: TGTGCCAGCAGCGGAAGTCCCGACGAGCAGTACTTC. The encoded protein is CASSGSPDEQYF.

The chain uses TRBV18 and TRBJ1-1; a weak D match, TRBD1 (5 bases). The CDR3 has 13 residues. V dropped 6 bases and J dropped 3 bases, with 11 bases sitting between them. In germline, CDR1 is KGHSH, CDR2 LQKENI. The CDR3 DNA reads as TGTGCCAGCTCCCGGGACGCCGACACTGAAGCTTTCTTT. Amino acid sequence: CASSRDADTEAFF.

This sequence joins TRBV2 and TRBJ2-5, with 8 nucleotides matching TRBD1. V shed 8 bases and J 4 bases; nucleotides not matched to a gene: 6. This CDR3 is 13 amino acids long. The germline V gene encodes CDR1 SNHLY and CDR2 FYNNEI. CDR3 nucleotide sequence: TGTGCCAGCGGTACAGGGACAGGAGAGACCCAGTACTTC. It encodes CASGTGTGETQYF.

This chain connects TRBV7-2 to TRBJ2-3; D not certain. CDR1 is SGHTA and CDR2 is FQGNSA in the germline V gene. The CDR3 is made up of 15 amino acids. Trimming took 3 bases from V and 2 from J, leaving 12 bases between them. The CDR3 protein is CASSFVGSYTDTQYF. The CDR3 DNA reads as TGTGCCAGCAGCTTCGTTGGCTCTTACACAGATACGCAGTATTTT.

The CDR3 sequence is CASSVSAGTNEKLFF. In DNA, the CDR3 is TGTGCCAGCAGCGTATCCGCAGGGACTAATGAAAAACTGTTTTTT. This sequence joins TRBV9 and TRBJ1-4; tentative D call: TRBD1 (5 bases). This CDR3 has 15 residues. Germline-derived CDR1 and CDR2 are SGDLS and YYNGEE. Trimming stripped 1 base from V and 2 bases from J, with 9 bases between. Supplemented by reference TRBV9 and TRBJ1-4, the full variable domain reads DSGVTQTPKHLITATGQRVTLRCSPRSGDLSVYWYQQSLDQGLQFLIQYYNGEERAKGNILERFSAQQFPDLHSELNLSSLELGDSALYFCASSVSAGTNEKLFFGSGTQLSVL.

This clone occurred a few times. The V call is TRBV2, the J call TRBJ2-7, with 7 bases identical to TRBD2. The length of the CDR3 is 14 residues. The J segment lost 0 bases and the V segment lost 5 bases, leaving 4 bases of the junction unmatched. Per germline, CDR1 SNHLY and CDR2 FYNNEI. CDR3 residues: CASSRLAVSYEQYF. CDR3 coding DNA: TGTGCCAGCAGTAGGCTAGCGGTCTCCTACGAGCAGTACTTC.

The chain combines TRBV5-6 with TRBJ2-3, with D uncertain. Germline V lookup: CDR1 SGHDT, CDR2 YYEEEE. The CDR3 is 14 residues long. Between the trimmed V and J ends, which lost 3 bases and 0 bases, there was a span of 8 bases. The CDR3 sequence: CASSSLLSTDTQYF. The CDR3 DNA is TGTGCCAGCAGCTCACTCTTAAGCACAGATACGCAGTATTTT.

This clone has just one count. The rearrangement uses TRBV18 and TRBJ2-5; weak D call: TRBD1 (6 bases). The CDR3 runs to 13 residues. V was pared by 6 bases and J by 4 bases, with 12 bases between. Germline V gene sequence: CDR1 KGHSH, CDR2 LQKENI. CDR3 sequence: CASSLTRGETQYF. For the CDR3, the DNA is TGTGCCAGCTCGCTAACCAGGGGAGAGACCCAGTACTTC.

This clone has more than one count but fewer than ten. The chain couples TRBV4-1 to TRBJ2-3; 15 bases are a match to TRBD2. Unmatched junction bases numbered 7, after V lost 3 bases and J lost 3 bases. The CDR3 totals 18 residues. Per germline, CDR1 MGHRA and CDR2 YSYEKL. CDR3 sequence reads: CASSQEGLAGGFTDTQYF. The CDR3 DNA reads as TGCGCCAGCAGCCAGGAGGGACTAGCGGGGGGTTTTACAGATACGCAGTATTTT.

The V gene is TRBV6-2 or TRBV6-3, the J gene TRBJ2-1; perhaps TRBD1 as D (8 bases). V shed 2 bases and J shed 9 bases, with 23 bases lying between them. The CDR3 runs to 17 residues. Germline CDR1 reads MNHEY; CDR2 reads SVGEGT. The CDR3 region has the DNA TGTGCCAGCAGTTACCTGTTCGGGACAGGAGGGGGGGGTGAGCAGTTCTTC. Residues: CASSYLFGTGGGGEQFF.

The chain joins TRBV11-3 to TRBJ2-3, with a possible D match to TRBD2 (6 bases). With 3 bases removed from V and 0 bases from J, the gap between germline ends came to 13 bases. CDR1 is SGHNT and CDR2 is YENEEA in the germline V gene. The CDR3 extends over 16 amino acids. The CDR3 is CASSFGRESSTDTQYF. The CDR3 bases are TGTGCCAGCAGCTTCGGACGGGAGTCTAGCACAGATACGCAGTATTTT. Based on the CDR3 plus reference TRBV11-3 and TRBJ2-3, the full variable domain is EAGVVQSPRYKIIEKKQPVAFWCNPISGHNTLYWYLQNLGQGPELLIRYENEEAVDDSQLPKDRFSAERLKGVDSTLKIQPAELGDSAVYLCASSFGRESSTDTQYFGPGTRLTVL.

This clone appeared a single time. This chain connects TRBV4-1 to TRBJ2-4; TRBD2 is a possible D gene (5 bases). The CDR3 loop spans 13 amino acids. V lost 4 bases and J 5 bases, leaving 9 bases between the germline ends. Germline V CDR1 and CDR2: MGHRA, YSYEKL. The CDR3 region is CASSLARENIQYF. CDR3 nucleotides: TGCGCCAGCAGCCTTGCGAGGGAAAACATTCAGTACTTC.

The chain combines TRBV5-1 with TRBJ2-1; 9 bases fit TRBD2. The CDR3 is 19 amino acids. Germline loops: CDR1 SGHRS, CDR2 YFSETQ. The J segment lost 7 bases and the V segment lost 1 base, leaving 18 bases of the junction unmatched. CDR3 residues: CASSLLRRRGGLDGNEQFF. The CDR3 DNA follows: TGCGCCAGCAGCTTGTTGCGAAGGCGGGGGGGCCTCGACGGGAATGAGCAGTTCTTC.

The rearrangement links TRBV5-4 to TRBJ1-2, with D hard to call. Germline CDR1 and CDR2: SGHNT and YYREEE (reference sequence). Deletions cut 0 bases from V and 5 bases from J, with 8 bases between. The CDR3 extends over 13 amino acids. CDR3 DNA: TGTGCCAGCAGCTTGGTTTTTGGGTATGGCTACACCTTC. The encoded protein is CASSLVFGYGYTF.

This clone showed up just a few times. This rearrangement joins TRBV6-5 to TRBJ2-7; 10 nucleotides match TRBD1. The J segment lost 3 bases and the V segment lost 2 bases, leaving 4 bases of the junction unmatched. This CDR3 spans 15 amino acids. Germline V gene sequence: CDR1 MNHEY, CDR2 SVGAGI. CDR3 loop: CASSYTGQGYYEQYF. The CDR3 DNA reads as TGTGCCAGCAGTTACACGGGACAGGGGTACTACGAGCAGTACTTC.

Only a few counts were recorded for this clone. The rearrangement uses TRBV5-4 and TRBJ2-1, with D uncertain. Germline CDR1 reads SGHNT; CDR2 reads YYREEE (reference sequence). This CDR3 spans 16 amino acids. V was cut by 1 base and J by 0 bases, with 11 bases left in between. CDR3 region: CASSLSSTSSYNEQFF. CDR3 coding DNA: TGTGCCAGCAGCTTGTCCAGCACGAGCTCCTACAATGAGCAGTTCTTC.

The DNA of the CDR3 is TGTGCCAGCAGCCAAGATGCCGCCAGGGCCTACGAGCAGTACTTC. Amino acid sequence: CASSQDAARAYEQYF. The chain couples TRBV3-1 (or the pseudogene TRBV3-2) to TRBJ2-7; possible D gene TRBD1, 5 bases. The CDR3 spans 15 residues. With 0 bases removed from V and 2 bases from J, the gap between germline ends came to 11 bases. Germline V gene lookup returns CDR1 LGHDT and CDR2 YNNKEL (reference sequence).

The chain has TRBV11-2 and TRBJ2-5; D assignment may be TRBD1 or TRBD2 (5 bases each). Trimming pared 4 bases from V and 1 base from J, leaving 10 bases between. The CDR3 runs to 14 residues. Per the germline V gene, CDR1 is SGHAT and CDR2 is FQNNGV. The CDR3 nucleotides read TGTGCCAGCAGCTCCCGAGGGGTCCAAGAGACCCAGTACTTC. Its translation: CASSSRGVQETQYF.

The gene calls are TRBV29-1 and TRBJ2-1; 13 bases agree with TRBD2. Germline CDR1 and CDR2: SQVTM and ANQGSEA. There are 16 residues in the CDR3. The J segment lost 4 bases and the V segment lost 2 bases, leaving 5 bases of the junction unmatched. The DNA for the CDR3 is TGCAGCGTTGAACCGGGGACTAGCGGGACATACAATGAGCAGTTCTTC. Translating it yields CSVEPGTSGTYNEQFF.